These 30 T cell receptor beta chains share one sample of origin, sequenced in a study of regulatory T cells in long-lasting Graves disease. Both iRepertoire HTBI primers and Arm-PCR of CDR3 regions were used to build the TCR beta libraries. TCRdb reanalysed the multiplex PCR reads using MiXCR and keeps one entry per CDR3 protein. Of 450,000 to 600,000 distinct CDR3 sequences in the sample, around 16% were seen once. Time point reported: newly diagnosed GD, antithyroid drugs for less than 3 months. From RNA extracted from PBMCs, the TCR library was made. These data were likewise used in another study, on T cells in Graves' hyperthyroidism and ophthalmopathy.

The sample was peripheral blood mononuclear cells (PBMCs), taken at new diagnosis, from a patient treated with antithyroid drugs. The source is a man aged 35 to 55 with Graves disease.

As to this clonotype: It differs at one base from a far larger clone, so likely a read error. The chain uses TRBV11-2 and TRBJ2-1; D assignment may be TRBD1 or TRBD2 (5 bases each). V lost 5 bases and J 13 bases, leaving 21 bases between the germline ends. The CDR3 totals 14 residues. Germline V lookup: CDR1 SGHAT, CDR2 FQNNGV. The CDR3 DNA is TGTGCCAGCAGCCACCCCGGGACGACCGTTGCCCAGTTCTTC. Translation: CASSHPGTTVAQFF.

DNA for the CDR3: TGTGCCTGGAGTGTACAAGGGACAGATACGCAGTATTTT. Amino acids: CAWSVQGTDTQYF. The V and J genes are TRBV30 and TRBJ2-3; D call uncertain. CDR1 and CDR2 from the germline V gene are GTSNPN and SVGIG (reference sequence). V lost 0 bases and J lost 3, with 7 bases in between. The CDR3 has 13 amino acids.

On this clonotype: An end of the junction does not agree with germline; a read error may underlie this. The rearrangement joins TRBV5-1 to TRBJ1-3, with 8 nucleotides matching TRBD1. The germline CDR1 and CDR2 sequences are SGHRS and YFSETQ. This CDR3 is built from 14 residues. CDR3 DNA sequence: TGCGCCAGCAGCGTCGGGACAGGTGGAAACACCATATATTTC. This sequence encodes CASSVGTGGNTIYF.

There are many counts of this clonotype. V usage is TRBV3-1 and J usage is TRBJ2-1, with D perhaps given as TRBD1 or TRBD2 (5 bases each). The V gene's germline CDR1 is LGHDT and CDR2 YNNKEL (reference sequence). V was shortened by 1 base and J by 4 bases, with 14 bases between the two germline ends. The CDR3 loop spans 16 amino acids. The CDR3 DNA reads TGTGCCAGCAGCCAAGCGGGGCGGAGCTTTTACAATGAGCAGTTCTTC. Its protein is CASSQAGRSFYNEQFF.

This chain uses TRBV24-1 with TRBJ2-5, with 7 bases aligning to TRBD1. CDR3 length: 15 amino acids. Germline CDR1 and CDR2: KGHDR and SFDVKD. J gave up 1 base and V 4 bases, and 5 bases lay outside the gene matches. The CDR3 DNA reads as TGTGCCACCAGTGACCCCGGACAGGCCCAAGAGACCCAGTACTTC. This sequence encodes CATSDPGQAQETQYF.

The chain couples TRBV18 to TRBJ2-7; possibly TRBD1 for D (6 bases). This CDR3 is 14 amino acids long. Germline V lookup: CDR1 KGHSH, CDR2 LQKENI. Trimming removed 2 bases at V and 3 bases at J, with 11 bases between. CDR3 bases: TGTGCCAGCTCACCAAGGGACACCGACTACGAGCAGTACTTC. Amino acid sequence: CASSPRDTDYEQYF.

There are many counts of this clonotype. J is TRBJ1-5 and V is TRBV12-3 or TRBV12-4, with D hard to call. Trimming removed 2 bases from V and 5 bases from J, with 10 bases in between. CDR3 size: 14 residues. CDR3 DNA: TGTGCCAGCAGTTTACAATCCGGAGATCAGCCCCAGCATTTT. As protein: CASSLQSGDQPQHF.

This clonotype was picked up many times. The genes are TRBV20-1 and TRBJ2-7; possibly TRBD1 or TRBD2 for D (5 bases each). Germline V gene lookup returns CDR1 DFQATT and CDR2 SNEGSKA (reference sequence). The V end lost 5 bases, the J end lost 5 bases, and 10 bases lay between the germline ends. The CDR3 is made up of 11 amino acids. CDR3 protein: CSAEQGDEQYF. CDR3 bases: TGCAGTGCTGAGCAGGGAGACGAGCAGTACTTC.

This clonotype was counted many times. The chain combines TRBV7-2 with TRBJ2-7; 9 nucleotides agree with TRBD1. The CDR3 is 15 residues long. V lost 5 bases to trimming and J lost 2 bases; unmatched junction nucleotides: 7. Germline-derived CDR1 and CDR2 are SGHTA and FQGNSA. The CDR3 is CASSKDRDRAYEQYF. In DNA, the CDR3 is TGTGCCAGCAGCAAGGACCGGGACAGGGCCTACGAGCAGTACTTC.

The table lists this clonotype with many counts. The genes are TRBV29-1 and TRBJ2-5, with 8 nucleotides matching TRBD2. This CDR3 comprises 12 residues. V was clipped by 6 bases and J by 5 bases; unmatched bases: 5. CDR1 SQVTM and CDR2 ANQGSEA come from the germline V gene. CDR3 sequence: CSVGTRGETQYF. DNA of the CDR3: TGCAGCGTCGGGACTAGAGGGGAGACCCAGTACTTC.

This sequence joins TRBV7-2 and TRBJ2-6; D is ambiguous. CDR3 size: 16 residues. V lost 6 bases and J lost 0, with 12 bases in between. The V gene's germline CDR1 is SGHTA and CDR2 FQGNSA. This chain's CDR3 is CASSFRRSSGANVLTF. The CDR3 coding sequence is TGTGCCAGCAGTTTCCGACGGAGCTCTGGGGCCAACGTCCTGACTTTC. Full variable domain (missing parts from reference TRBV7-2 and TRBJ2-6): GAGVSQSPSNKVTEKGKDVELRCDPISGHTALYWYRQSLGQGLEFLIYFQGNSAPDKSGLPSDRFSAERTGGSVSTLTIQRTQQEDSAVYLCASSFRRSSGANVLTFGAGSRLTVL.

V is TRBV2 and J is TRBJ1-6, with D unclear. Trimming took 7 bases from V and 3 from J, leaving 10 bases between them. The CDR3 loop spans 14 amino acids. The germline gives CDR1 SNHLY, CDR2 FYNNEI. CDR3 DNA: TGTGCCAGCAAGGACGGAAACTATAATTCACCCCTCCACTTT. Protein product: CASKDGNYNSPLHF.

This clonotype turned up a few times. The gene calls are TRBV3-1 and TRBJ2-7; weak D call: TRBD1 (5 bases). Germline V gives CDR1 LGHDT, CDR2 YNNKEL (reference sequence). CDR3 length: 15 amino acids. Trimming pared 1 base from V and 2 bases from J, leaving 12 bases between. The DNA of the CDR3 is TGTGCCAGCAGCCAAGGTCTAGGGGCCGCCTACGAGCAGTACTTC. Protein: CASSQGLGAAYEQYF.

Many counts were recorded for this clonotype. CDR3 bases: TGTGCCAGCAGCGGGGGAGCCAAAAACATTCAGTACTTC. It specifies CASSGGAKNIQYF. The chain has TRBV6-2 or TRBV6-3 and TRBJ2-4; D may be TRBD2 (6 bases). Trimming took off 6 bases at V and 0 bases at J, with 6 bases between the two ends. The CDR3 consists of 13 residues. Germline CDR1 is MNHEY and CDR2 is SVGEGT.

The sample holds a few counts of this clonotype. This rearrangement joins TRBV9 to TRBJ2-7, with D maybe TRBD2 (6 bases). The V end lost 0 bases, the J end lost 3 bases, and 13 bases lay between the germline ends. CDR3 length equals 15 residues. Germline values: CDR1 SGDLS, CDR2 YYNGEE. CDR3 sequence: CASSVAGTVDYEQYF. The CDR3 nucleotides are TGTGCCAGCAGCGTAGCAGGGACTGTGGACTACGAGCAGTACTTC.

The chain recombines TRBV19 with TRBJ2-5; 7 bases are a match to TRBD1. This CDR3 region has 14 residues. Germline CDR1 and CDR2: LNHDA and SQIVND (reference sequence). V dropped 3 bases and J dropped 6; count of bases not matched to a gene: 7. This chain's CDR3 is CASSIRDSQKTQYF. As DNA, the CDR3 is TGTGCCAGTAGTATCCGGGACAGTCAAAAGACCCAGTACTTC.

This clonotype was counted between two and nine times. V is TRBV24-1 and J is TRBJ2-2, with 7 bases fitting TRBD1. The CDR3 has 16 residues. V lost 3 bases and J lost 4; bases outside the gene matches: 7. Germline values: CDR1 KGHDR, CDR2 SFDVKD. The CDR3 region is CATSDPGAGGTGELFF. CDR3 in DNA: TGTGCCACCAGTGATCCCGGGGCAGGGGGCACCGGGGAGCTGTTTTTT.

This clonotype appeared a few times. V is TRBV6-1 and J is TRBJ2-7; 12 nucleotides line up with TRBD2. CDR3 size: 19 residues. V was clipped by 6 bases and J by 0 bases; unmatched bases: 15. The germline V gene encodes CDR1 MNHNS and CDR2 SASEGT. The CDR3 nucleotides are TGTGCCAGCAGGCCAACCCCTAGCGGGAGGGCCCCTTCCTCCTACGAGCAGTACTTC. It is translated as CASRPTPSGRAPSSYEQYF.

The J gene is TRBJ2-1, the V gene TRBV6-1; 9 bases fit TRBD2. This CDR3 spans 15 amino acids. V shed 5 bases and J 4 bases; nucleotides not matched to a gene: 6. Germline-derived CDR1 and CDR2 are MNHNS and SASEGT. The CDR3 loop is CASSQGLAPYNEQFF. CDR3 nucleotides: TGTGCCAGCAGTCAGGGACTAGCTCCTTACAATGAGCAGTTCTTC.

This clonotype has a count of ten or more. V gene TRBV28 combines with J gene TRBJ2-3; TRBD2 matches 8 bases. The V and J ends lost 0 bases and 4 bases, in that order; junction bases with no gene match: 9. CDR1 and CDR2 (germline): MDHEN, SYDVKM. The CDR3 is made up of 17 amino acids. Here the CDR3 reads CASSLWSSGSSADTQYF. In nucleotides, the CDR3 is TGTGCCAGCAGTTTATGGTCCAGCGGGAGTTCCGCAGATACGCAGTATTTT.

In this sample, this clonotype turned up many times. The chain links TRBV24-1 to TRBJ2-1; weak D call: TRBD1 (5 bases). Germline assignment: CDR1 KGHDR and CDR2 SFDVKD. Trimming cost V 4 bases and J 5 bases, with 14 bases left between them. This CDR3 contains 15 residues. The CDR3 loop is CATSDHNRPHNEQFF. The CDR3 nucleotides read TGTGCCACCAGTGACCATAACAGGCCTCACAATGAGCAGTTCTTC.

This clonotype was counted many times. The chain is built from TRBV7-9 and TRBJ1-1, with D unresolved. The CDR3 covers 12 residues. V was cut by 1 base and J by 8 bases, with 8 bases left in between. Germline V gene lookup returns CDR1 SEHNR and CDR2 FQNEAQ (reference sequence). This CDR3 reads CASSLVEKEAFF. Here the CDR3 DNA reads TGTGCCAGCAGCTTAGTGGAGAAAGAAGCTTTCTTT.

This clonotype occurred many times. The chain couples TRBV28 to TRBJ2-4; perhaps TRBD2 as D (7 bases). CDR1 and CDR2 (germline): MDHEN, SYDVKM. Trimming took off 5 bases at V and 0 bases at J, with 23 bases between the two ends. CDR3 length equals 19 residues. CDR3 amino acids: CASSPFTGSGDLAKNIQYF. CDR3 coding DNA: TGTGCCAGCAGTCCCTTCACAGGGAGCGGGGATCTAGCCAAAAACATTCAGTACTTC.

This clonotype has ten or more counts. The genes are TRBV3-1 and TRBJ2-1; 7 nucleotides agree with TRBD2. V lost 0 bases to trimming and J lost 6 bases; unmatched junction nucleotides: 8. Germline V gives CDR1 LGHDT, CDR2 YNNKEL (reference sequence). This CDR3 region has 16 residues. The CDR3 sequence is CASSQDLSGPTNEQFF. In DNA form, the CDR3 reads TGTGCCAGCAGCCAAGATCTTAGCGGGCCCACCAATGAGCAGTTCTTC.

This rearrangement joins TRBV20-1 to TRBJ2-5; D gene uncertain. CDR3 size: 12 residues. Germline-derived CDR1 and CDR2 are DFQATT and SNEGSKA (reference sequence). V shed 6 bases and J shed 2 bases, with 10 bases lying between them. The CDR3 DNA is TGCAGTGCACCAACAGTACAAGAGACCCAGTACTTC. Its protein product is CSAPTVQETQYF.

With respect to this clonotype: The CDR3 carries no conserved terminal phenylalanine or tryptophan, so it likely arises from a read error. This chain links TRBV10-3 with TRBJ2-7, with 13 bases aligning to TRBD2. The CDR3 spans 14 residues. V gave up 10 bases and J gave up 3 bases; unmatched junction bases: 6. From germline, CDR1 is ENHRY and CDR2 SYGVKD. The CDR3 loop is CASIGTSGNYEQYL. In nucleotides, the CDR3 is TGTGCCAGCATTGGGACTAGCGGGAACTACGAGCAGTACCTC.

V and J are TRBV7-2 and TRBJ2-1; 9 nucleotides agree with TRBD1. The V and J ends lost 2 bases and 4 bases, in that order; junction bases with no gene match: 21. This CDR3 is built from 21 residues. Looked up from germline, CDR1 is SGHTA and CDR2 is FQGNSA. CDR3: CASSLHPTQGAFWTGYNEQFF. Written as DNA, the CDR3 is TGTGCCAGCAGCTTACACCCTACACAGGGGGCGTTTTGGACTGGGTACAATGAGCAGTTCTTC.

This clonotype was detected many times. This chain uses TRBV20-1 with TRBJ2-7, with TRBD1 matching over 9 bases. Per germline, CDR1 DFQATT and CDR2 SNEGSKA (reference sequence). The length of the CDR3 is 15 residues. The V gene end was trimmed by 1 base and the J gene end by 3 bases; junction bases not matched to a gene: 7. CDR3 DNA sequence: TGCAGTGCTAGAGCCTACAGGGGGCTCGGCTACGAGCAGTACTTC. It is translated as CSARAYRGLGYEQYF.

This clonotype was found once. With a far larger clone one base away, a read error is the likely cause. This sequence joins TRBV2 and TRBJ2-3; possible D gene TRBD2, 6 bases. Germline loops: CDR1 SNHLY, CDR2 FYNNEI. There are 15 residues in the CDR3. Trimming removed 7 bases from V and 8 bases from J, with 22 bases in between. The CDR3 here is CASNAAGTGDGTQYF. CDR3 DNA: TGTGCCAGCAACGCAGCGGGTACAGGCGATGGTACGCAGTATTTT. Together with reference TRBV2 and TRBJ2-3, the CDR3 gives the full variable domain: EPEVTQTPSHQVTQMGQEVILRCVPISNHLYFYWYRQILGQKVEFLVSFYNNEISEKSEIFDDQFSVERPDGSNFTLKIRSTKLEDSAMYFCASNAAGTGDGTQYFGPGTRLTVL.

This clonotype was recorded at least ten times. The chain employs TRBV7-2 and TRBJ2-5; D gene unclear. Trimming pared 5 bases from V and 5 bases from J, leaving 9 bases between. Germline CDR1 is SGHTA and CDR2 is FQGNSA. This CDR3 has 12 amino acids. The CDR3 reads CASSHQSETQYF. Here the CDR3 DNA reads TGTGCCAGCAGCCACCAATCTGAGACCCAGTACTTC.